The clone carrying this T cell receptor (beta chain) has ten or more counts. Its antigen is currently unknown. The data are from a study of human T cells and chemical hapten exposure. The wider study: Patch tests applied 0.01% DPC to the upper back and were scored after 6 days. Alopecia areata, totalis or universalis was found in mostly female patients.

Notes on the study in general: Patch test score was positively correlated with the counts of TCRs that had expanded at PT1.

The time point was: patch test 1, 2 weeks after DPC sensitization. Treatment of the sample: therapeutic diphenylcyclopropenone sensitization with weekly scalp DPC. Blood draws came before every patch-test application. From the RACE reads, TCRdb called clonotypes with MiXCR, one entry per CDR3 protein. The sample lists 300,000 to 350,000 distinct CDR3 sequences; under 9% were seen once. Germline assignment: CDR1 DFQATT and CDR2 SNEGSKA (reference sequence). This CDR3 has 14 residues. V was pared by 5 bases and J by 3 bases, with 14 bases between. This clonotype was obtained from a young woman with alopecia areata. Some clones in this sample may be carry-over from other donors' samples. Sample: whole blood, taken in connection with sensitization to the hapten diphenylcyclopropenone (DPC). This chain joins TRBV20-1 and TRBJ1-5; D unresolved. CDR3 in DNA: TGCAGTGCTCTTCCCGATCTCCTCAATCAGCCCCAGCATTTT. Encoded protein: CSALPDLLNQPQHF.